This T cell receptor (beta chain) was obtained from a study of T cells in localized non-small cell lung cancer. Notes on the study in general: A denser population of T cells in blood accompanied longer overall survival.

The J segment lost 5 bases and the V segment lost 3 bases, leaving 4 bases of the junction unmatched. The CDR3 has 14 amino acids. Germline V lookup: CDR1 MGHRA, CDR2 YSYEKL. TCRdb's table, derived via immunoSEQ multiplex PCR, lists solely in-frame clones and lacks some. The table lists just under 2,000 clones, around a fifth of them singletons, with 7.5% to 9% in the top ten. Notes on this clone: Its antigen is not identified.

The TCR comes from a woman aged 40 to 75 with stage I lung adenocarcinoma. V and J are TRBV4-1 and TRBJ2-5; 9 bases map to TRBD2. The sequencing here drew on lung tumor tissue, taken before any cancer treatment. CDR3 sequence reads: CASSQGLASETQYF. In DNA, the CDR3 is TGCGCCAGCAGCCAGGGACTAGCATCGGAGACCCAGTACTTC.